Listed below are T cell receptor beta chains from one sample, sequenced in a study of T-cell memory formation after mild COVID-19. TCRdb called the 5' RACE reads again in MiXCR, with one record for every CDR3 protein. The table includes about 600,000 distinct CDR3 sequences, roughly a fifth detected once. The source material was PBMCs or a T cell subset sorted from them (not recorded which). These receptors came from an adult woman who had mild COVID-19 (a few samples of this study predate the infection). Cell type and time point are not known. CDR3s include the opening cysteine and the closing phenylalanine or tryptophan. A D gene is named only where the DNA matches it firmly. Clone size is not always given. Where it is, it says once, few, many or a class for expanded clones.

cdr3_nt | cdr3_aa | d_call | v_call | clone_size | j_call
TGTGCCAGCAGTTTGGGGCTCGAGACTAGCCGGAACTTCTCCTACGAGCAGTACTTC | CASSLGLETSRNFSYEQYF | TRBD2 | TRBV12-3/TRBV12-4 | - | TRBJ2-7
TGTGCCAGCAGTCTGGAGCGGGGTGGTCGCGAAGAGACCCAGTACTTC | CASSLERGGREETQYF | TRBD2 | TRBV6-2/TRBV6-3 | few | TRBJ2-5
TGCGCCAGCAGCTGGACTCAAGAGACCCAGTACTTC | CASSWTQETQYF | - | TRBV5-1 | - | TRBJ2-5
TGTGCCAGCAGCCCTCCCGCCGGGTCCTACGAGCAGTACTTC | CASSPPAGSYEQYF | - | TRBV7-8 | - | TRBJ2-7
TGTGCCAGCCAGTTGAGTTGGGGGGACACTGAAGCTTTCTTT | CASQLSWGDTEAFF | - | TRBV27 | - | TRBJ1-1
TGCAGCGTTGAATGGCCCGAAGGGACGGGGAACACTGAAGCTTTCTTT | CSVEWPEGTGNTEAFF | - | TRBV29-1 | - | TRBJ1-1
TGTGCCAGCAGCGTAGGGGCAGTGGGCCCGGAGGGCCCCCTCCACTTT | CASSVGAVGPEGPLHF | - | TRBV9 | - | TRBJ1-6
TGTGCCAGCAGCCTCCCCCAAGGGCTTGGGACTGAAGCTTTCTTT | CASSLPQGLGTEAFF | - | TRBV7-9 | - | TRBJ1-1
TGCAGCGTTGATATCACAGTAGCTAACTATGGCTACACCTTC | CSVDITVANYGYTF | - | TRBV29-1 | - | TRBJ1-2
TGCGCCAGCAGCTTGATGTACAGGAACACTGAAGCTTTCTTT | CASSLMYRNTEAFF | - | TRBV5-1 | many | TRBJ1-1
TGCAGCGTTCCCTATAGCGGGAACACCTACAATGAGCAGTTCTTC | CSVPYSGNTYNEQFF | TRBD2 | TRBV29-1 | - | TRBJ2-1
TGTGCCAGCAGTGAAGCGCTCCGGACTAGTAGCACAGATACGCAGTATTTT | CASSEALRTSSTDTQYF | TRBD2 | TRBV2 | many | TRBJ2-3
TGCAGTGTACCATATTTAGGGTCCTACGAGCAGTACTTC | CSVPYLGSYEQYF | - | TRBV20-1 | - | TRBJ2-7
TGTGCCAGCAGCCGGGGCAGGGAGAACACTGAAGCTTTCTTT | CASSRGRENTEAFF | - | TRBV4-2 | few | TRBJ1-1
TGCGCCAGCAGCTCCTATAGCGGGGGGGCCGTCACAGATACGCAGTATTTT | CASSSYSGGAVTDTQYF | TRBD2 | TRBV5-1 | - | TRBJ2-3
TGCGCCAGCAGCCACACCGTCAAGAGGGCCTACAATGAGCAGTTCTTC | CASSHTVKRAYNEQFF | - | TRBV4-1 | - | TRBJ2-1
TGTGCCAGCAGCTTGACAGGGAAGGCTGAAGCTTTCTTT | CASSLTGKAEAFF | - | TRBV5-5 | few | TRBJ1-1
TGTGCTAGCAGCACTGGACTAGGAGTCCCCAATGAGCAGTTCTTC | CASSTGLGVPNEQFF | TRBD2 | TRBV7-7 | - | TRBJ2-1
TGTGCCAGCTCACCGGTCGAGCGGGAGGGGAACAAAAACATTCAGTACTTC | CASSPVEREGNKNIQYF | TRBD2 | TRBV18 | - | TRBJ2-4
TGTGCCAGCAGTGTTTCGGGACTATCCTCCTACGAGCAGTACTTC | CASSVSGLSSYEQYF | TRBD2 | TRBV27 | - | TRBJ2-7
TGTGCCAGCAGTCTATCCGGGCCTCCCTATGGCTACACCTTC | CASSLSGPPYGYTF | - | TRBV6-5 | few | TRBJ1-2
TGCGCCAGCAGCCAAGTGACATTGACTAGCGGGGGGTTTGACAATGAGCAGTTCTTC | CASSQVTLTSGGFDNEQFF | TRBD2 | TRBV4-1 | - | TRBJ2-1
TGTGCCAGCAGCTTGGTCGAGTCCCAGCATTTT | CASSLVESQHF | - | TRBV5-8 | - | TRBJ1-5
TGTGCCAGCAGTACTCCGGGACAGGGGTACAATGAGCAGTTCTTC | CASSTPGQGYNEQFF | TRBD1 | TRBV27 | - | TRBJ2-1
TGCAGTGCTTACACCAGAGGGGGACTAGCGGGAGGAGGCTACGAGCAGTACTTC | CSAYTRGGLAGGGYEQYF | TRBD2 | TRBV20-1 | - | TRBJ2-7
TGTGCCACCAGCCGAGATATAGGACGTTTGGGAGAGCAGTACTTC | CATSRDIGRLGEQYF | - | TRBV15 | few | TRBJ2-7
TGTGCCAGCAGCATGACGGTCTCCTACGAGCAGTACTTC | CASSMTVSYEQYF | - | TRBV12-3/TRBV12-4 | - | TRBJ2-7
TGTGCCAGCAGCGTAGCTAGCGGGGCTCAGGGTGAGCAGTTCTTC | CASSVASGAQGEQFF | TRBD2 | TRBV9 | few | TRBJ2-1
TGTGCCTGGGGTCTTCGAGATACGCAGTATTTT | CAWGLRDTQYF | - | TRBV30 | - | TRBJ2-3
TGTGCCAGCAGCTCACGGACAGGGGTAGATACGCAGTATTTT | CASSSRTGVDTQYF | TRBD1 | TRBV7-2 | few | TRBJ2-3
TGTGCCAGCAGTTACTCGGGGGAGCAGTACTTC | CASSYSGEQYF | - | TRBV6-5 | few | TRBJ2-7
TGTGCCAGCAGCATACGAGCCCGGGAGGGGATCATGGGCGACCAGTACTTC | CASSIRAREGIMGDQYF | TRBD2 | TRBV7-6 | - | TRBJ2-5
TGTGCCAGCAGCCAAGATGACAGGGATGAGCAGTTCTTC | CASSQDDRDEQFF | TRBD1 | TRBV14 | - | TRBJ2-1
TGTGCCAGCAGCTTTTCACTGGGTAACACGCCAGATACGCAGTATTTT | CASSFSLGNTPDTQYF | - | TRBV11-1 | - | TRBJ2-3
TGCGCCAGCAGCGCGACAGCGGGGGGCCACACAGATACGCAGTATTTT | CASSATAGGHTDTQYF | TRBD2 | TRBV5-1 | - | TRBJ2-3
TGTGCCTGGAGGGTTACCAGGGGACACTACGACTACGAGCAGTACTTC | CAWRVTRGHYDYEQYF | - | TRBV30 | few | TRBJ2-7
TGTGCCACTCAAGTCGGCCGGAACACTGAAGCTTTCTTT | CATQVGRNTEAFF | - | TRBV2 | - | TRBJ1-1
TGCGCCAGCAGCCAAGGTACCGCGGACCACTACGAGCAGTACTTC | CASSQGTADHYEQYF | - | TRBV4-3 | - | TRBJ2-7
TGTGCCAGCAGTGAAATAAGGAATTACACCTTC | CASSEIRNYTF | - | TRBV6-1 | few | TRBJ1-2
TGTGCCAGCAGTTACGCAGCGCCCCTAGTCCATGAGCAGTTCTTC | CASSYAAPLVHEQFF | - | TRBV6-5 | few | TRBJ2-1
TGCAGTGCTAGAGGGGAGGACAGGGGGCTATACGAGCAGTACTTC | CSARGEDRGLYEQYF | TRBD1 | TRBV20-1 | many | TRBJ2-7
TGTGCCAGCAGCTTAGAGGTCATCGCGCCGGGAAACACCATATATTTT | CASSLEVIAPGNTIYF | - | TRBV7-9 | - | TRBJ1-3
TGTGCCAGCAGCTACATGCCACTAGCTTCCGGGGAGCTGTTTTTT | CASSYMPLASGELFF | - | TRBV3-1 | - | TRBJ2-2
TGTGCCAGCAGCCACCTAACGGTCGGGCAAAACATTCAGTACTTC | CASSHLTVGQNIQYF | - | TRBV4-2 | few | TRBJ2-4
TGCGCCAGCAGCCAAGCTTTGGGCTCTACTACAGATACGCAGTATTTT | CASSQALGSTTDTQYF | - | TRBV4-1 | - | TRBJ2-3
TGTGCCAGCAGTAACAGGGGTCTAGCCAACAATGAGCAGTTCTTC | CASSNRGLANNEQFF | TRBD1 | TRBV6-6 | - | TRBJ2-1
TGTGCCAGCAGTCAACCGGGACAGGAGAGCTCCTACGAGCAGTACTTC | CASSQPGQESSYEQYF | TRBD1 | TRBV12-3/TRBV12-4 | - | TRBJ2-7
TGTGCCAGCAGTGAATCCGGGGGCTCTAGCACAGATACGCAGTATTTT | CASSESGGSSTDTQYF | - | TRBV11-2 | - | TRBJ2-3
TGTGCCAGCTCCCGGACAGGCGGTGGCACTGAAGCTTTCTTT | CASSRTGGGTEAFF | TRBD1 | TRBV18 | few | TRBJ1-1
TGTGCCTGGATAAGGCGGAGAGGAGTTCCCTCTGGGGCCAACGTCCTGACTTTC | CAWIRRRGVPSGANVLTF | - | TRBV30 | few | TRBJ2-6
TGCGCCAGCAGCTTGGTTAACAGGAACACTGAAGCTTTCTTT | CASSLVNRNTEAFF | - | TRBV5-1 | - | TRBJ1-1
TGTGCCAGCAGTTCTCTAGGACTAGCGGGGGTATCCTACGAGCAGTACTTC | CASSSLGLAGVSYEQYF | TRBD2 | TRBV6-2/TRBV6-3 | many | TRBJ2-7
TGCGCCAGCAGCTTGGATTGGTTGGGGTCAGGGATCGGGGAGCTGTTTTTT | CASSLDWLGSGIGELFF | - | TRBV5-1 | few | TRBJ2-2
TGCAGTGCTCAGACAGGGCATAATAATTCACCCCTCCACTTT | CSAQTGHNNSPLHF | TRBD1 | TRBV20-1 | - | TRBJ1-6
TGTGCCAGCAGCTTAGTTTGGGTTCCAGTCCCCGAGCAGTTCTTC | CASSLVWVPVPEQFF | - | TRBV7-9 | - | TRBJ2-1
TGCGCCAGCAGCGTGGGAAGCCTTGAAGACGTGCGCAATCAGCCCCAGCATTTT | CASSVGSLEDVRNQPQHF | - | TRBV5-1 | few | TRBJ1-5
TGCGCCAGCAGCTTGAACACCGGGGAGCTGTTTTTT | CASSLNTGELFF | - | TRBV5-1 | many | TRBJ2-2
TGCAGTGCTGCTGAGGGGGGCATTGGTAATCAGCCCCAGCATTTT | CSAAEGGIGNQPQHF | - | TRBV20-1 | - | TRBJ1-5
TGTGCCAGCAGACTGGGGACACTCGAGGAAAAACTGTTTTTT | CASRLGTLEEKLFF | - | TRBV12-3/TRBV12-4 | - | TRBJ1-4